Here is one T cell receptor beta chain with its context. V shed 0 bases and J shed 8 bases, with 32 bases lying between them. The length of the CDR3 is 21 residues. Germline CDR1 reads MGHRA; CDR2 reads YSYEKL. This specimen belongs to a study of siplizumab effects on memory and regulatory T cells. This table comes from immunoSEQ multiplex PCR, and its TCRdb copy is limited to in-frame clones, with some not included. In the table there are some 100,000 clones, about 91% of which are singletons. The sequenced sample was Tregs sorted from blood. The chain has TRBV4-1 and TRBJ2-1, with D tentatively TRBD2 (7 bases). This TCR derives from a human donor in good health. The CDR3 sequence is CASSQDRVGGRALLPSHEQFF. In DNA, the CDR3 is TGCGCCAGCAGCCAAGATCGGGTAGGGGGGAGGGCCTTGTTACCCTCCCATGAGCAGTTCTTC.